These 30 T cell receptor beta chains were sequenced from one sample in a study of spatial heterogeneity in lung cancer. TCRdb redid the calling of the 5' RACE reads with MiXCR, one entry per CDR3 protein. This sample has over 2,500 distinct CDR3 sequences, with 11% found just once. Their specific antigens are unknown. Time point given: sample taken at primary tumor resection. Whole-study findings and limits: For expanded intratumoral alpha and beta TCRs, counts tracked tumor mutation counts.

The material was lung tumor tissue, obtained at surgery. Source of these receptors: a male donor with early-stage non-small cell lung cancer.

This clonotype was counted many times. Since it is a stray read in a library aimed at alpha chains, this beta chain has a size that is not meaningful. The CDR3 sequence is CASSRGGTGSYEQYF. The CDR3 DNA reads as TGTGCCAGCAGTCGAGGGGGGACAGGGTCCTACGAGCAGTACTTC. The chain links TRBV9 to TRBJ2-7; 9 nucleotides agree with TRBD1. The CDR3 extends over 15 amino acids. Germline CDR1 is SGDLS and CDR2 is YYNGEE. Trimming removed 5 bases from V and 1 base from J; junction bases left unmatched: 7. The full variable domain, completed using reference TRBV9 and TRBJ2-7, is DSGVTQTPKHLITATGQRVTLRCSPRSGDLSVYWYQQSLDQGLQFLIQYYNGEERAKGNILERFSAQQFPDLHSELNLSSLELGDSALYFCASSRGGTGSYEQYFGPGTRLTVT.

This clonotype rates as medium-sized. This beta chain is a stray sequence in a library constructed for alpha chains; its clone size is not meaningful. The chain has TRBV29-1 and TRBJ2-5, with D possibly called TRBD1 or TRBD2 (5 bases each). Germline-derived CDR1 and CDR2 are SQVTM and ANQGSEA. V shed 7 bases and J shed 0 bases, with 15 bases lying between them. The CDR3 is 14 residues long. This chain's CDR3 is CSAEGIVDQETQYF. CDR3 DNA: TGCAGCGCCGAGGGGATTGTAGACCAAGAGACCCAGTACTTC.

Sample share makes this clonotype medium-sized. Since it is a stray read in a library aimed at alpha chains, this beta chain has a size that is not meaningful. This CDR3 reads CASSPDDTGELFF. For the CDR3, the DNA is TGCGCCAGCAGCCCGGACGATACCGGGGAGCTGTTTTTT. The chain recombines TRBV5-1 with TRBJ2-2, with D uncertain. The germline gives CDR1 SGHRS, CDR2 YFSETQ. Deletions cut 4 bases from V and 5 bases from J, with 9 bases between. This CDR3 has 13 residues. The whole variable domain, filled in from reference TRBV5-1 and TRBJ2-2, reads KAGVTQTPRYLIKTRGQQVTLSCSPISGHRSVSWYQQTPGQGLQFLFEYFSETQRNKGNFPGRFSGRQFSNSRSEMNVSTLELGDSALYLCASSPDDTGELFFGEGSRLTVL.

By proportion, this clonotype is medium-sized. Because this beta chain is a stray read in a library intended to capture alpha chains, its abundance should not be given much weight. V and J are TRBV4-2 and TRBJ2-5, with 7 bases fitting TRBD2. CDR1 is LGHNA and CDR2 is YNFKEQ in the germline V gene. The CDR3 runs to 17 residues. The junction had 10 bases not matched to a gene; V was cut back by 1 base and J by 2 bases. The CDR3 spells CASSQGLLPGGQETQYF. Here the CDR3 DNA reads TGTGCCAGCAGCCAAGGTCTCCTCCCGGGGGGACAAGAGACCCAGTACTTC.

In this sample, this clonotype is medium-sized. Because the library targeted alpha chains, this beta chain is an off-target read whose size means little. The chain combines TRBV7-2 with TRBJ2-3; tentatively, D is TRBD2 (5 bases). The CDR3 is made up of 13 amino acids. V was clipped by 3 bases and J by 5 bases, with 9 bases between them. From germline, CDR1 is SGHTA and CDR2 FQGNSA. The CDR3 sequence: CASSLRRGDTQYF. CDR3 nucleotides: TGTGCCAGCAGCTTGCGACGGGGAGATACGCAGTATTTT. The whole variable domain, filled in from reference TRBV7-2 and TRBJ2-3, reads GAGVSQSPSNKVTEKGKDVELRCDPISGHTALYWYRQSLGQGLEFLIYFQGNSAPDKSGLPSDRFSAERTGGSVSTLTIQRTQQEDSAVYLCASSLRRGDTQYFGPGTRLTVL.

Remarks on this clonotype: Within a library made for alpha chains, this beta chain is off target, and its count is uninformative. This chain connects TRBV2 to TRBJ1-2, with D possibly TRBD1 on 6 matching bases. V lost 6 bases and J 10 bases, leaving 21 bases between the germline ends. Germline-derived CDR1 and CDR2 are SNHLY and FYNNEI. The CDR3 is made up of 14 amino acids. CDR3 sequence reads: CASSPSRQDFDYTF. The DNA for the CDR3 is TGTGCCAGCAGCCCATCTCGACAGGATTTTGACTACACCTTC.

Relative to its sample, this clonotype is medium-sized. A library prepared for alpha chains yielded this beta chain as an off-target read; its size is of little meaning. The chain recombines TRBV9 with TRBJ2-7, with 10 bases lining up with TRBD1. CDR3 length: 13 residues. V gave up 3 bases and J gave up 4 bases; unmatched junction bases: 1. Per the germline V gene, CDR1 is SGDLS and CDR2 is YYNGEE. For the CDR3, the DNA is TGTGCCAGCAGCGGACAGGGGGCGTACGAGCAGTACTTC. Translated: CASSGQGAYEQYF.

Within the sample, this clonotype is medium-sized. This beta chain lies outside the target of a library built for alpha chains; its clone size means little. The chain couples TRBV5-4 to TRBJ2-2; D perhaps matches TRBD2 (6 bases). Trimming took off 1 base at V and 3 bases at J, with 16 bases between the two ends. Germline CDR1 and CDR2: SGHNT and YYREEE (reference sequence). The CDR3 covers 17 residues. The CDR3 DNA reads TGTGCCAGCAGCTTGTCGGGTTCGGCGGGATACACCGGGGAGCTGTTTTTT. Protein product: CASSLSGSAGYTGELFF.

Of note for this clonotype: Since a much larger clone is just one base distant, this may be a read error. This beta chain was picked up by a library intended for alpha chains and is off target, so its count carries little meaning. The chain joins TRBV29-1 to TRBJ2-1; D is perhaps TRBD1 (5 bases). The germline CDR1 and CDR2 sequences are SQVTM and ANQGSEA. V shed 4 bases and J shed 6 bases, with 10 bases lying between them. The CDR3 extends over 12 amino acids. The CDR3 region has the DNA TGCAGCGTTGCGGCAGGGTTCAATGAGCAGTTCTTC. This codes for CSVAAGFNEQFF.

Of note for this clonotype: In a library made to pick up alpha chains, this beta chain is a stray read with a size that means little. This chain connects TRBV2 to TRBJ1-1; D is uncertain. V was cut by 8 bases and J by 7 bases, with 8 bases left in between. There are 10 residues in the CDR3. The V gene's germline CDR1 is SNHLY and CDR2 FYNNEI. This chain's CDR3 is CASVVDEAFF. CDR3 DNA: TGTGCCAGCGTGGTTGATGAAGCTTTCTTT.

This clonotype is large (0.1 to 1%) in the sample. This beta chain is an off-target read within a library intended for alpha chains, so its frequency means little. The V gene is TRBV5-1, the J gene TRBJ2-3; D call uncertain. The CDR3 length is 17 residues. Germline CDR1 SGHRS, CDR2 YFSETQ. The V gene lost 6 bases and the J gene lost 1 base, with 21 bases spanning the gap. The DNA of the CDR3 is TGCGCCAGCACCTCAACTGGATCTCCCAGGCGCACAGATACGCAGTATTTT. Translating gives CASTSTGSPRRTDTQYF. The full variable domain, in which reference TRBV5-1 and TRBJ2-3 provide the parts outside the CDR3, is KAGVTQTPRYLIKTRGQQVTLSCSPISGHRSVSWYQQTPGQGLQFLFEYFSETQRNKGNFPGRFSGRQFSNSRSEMNVSTLELGDSALYLCASTSTGSPRRTDTQYFGPGTRLTVL.

This clonotype is deemed medium-sized. A library prepared for alpha chains yielded this beta chain as an off-target read; its size is of little meaning. V is TRBV5-1 and J is TRBJ2-3; D remains ambiguous. Germline-derived CDR1 and CDR2 are SGHRS and YFSETQ. CDR3 length: 12 residues. The ends were cut back, 4 bases at V and 0 bases at J, with 3 bases in the middle. The CDR3 nucleotides read TGCGCCAGCAGCCTTAGCACAGATACGCAGTATTTT. Its protein is CASSLSTDTQYF.

By sample fraction, this clonotype is medium-sized. This beta chain is an off-target read within a library intended for alpha chains, so its frequency means little. The chain links TRBV20-1 to TRBJ2-5; D is ambiguous. Germline values: CDR1 DFQATT, CDR2 SNEGSKA (reference sequence). This CDR3 spans 15 amino acids. The CDR3 reads CIRSGLVVCGETQYF. As DNA, the CDR3 is TGCATCAGATCCGGCCTCGTCGTTTGTGGAGAGACCCAGTACTTC.

This clonotype is judged medium-sized. This beta chain is an off-target read within a library intended for alpha chains, so its frequency means little. The rearrangement joins TRBV27 to TRBJ1-1; 7 bases match TRBD1. This CDR3 is 15 amino acids long. CDR1 and CDR2 (germline): MNHEY, SMNVEV (reference sequence). J lost 1 base, V lost 9 bases, and 11 bases had no gene match. This chain's CDR3 is CASPTGHVTNTEAFF. The DNA for the CDR3 is TGTGCCAGTCCGACAGGGCACGTAACGAACACTGAAGCTTTCTTT.

By its share, this clonotype is medium-sized. The size of this beta chain means little, since it is a stray read in a library made for alpha chains. The V and J genes are TRBV29-1 and TRBJ2-5; 11 bases are shared with TRBD1. Germline-derived CDR1 and CDR2 are SQVTM and ANQGSEA. The CDR3 runs 15 residues. The junction had 4 bases not matched to a gene; V was cut back by 1 base and J by 3 bases. The CDR3 nucleotides read TGCAGCGTTGAAGTCTGGGACAGGGGGGAAGAGACCCAGTACTTC. It is translated as CSVEVWDRGEETQYF.

By sample fraction, this clonotype is large. Because the library targeted alpha chains, this beta chain is an off-target read whose size means little. V gene TRBV28 combines with J gene TRBJ2-4; the D is unclear. V lost 4 bases to trimming and J lost 7 bases, with 11 bases between them. This CDR3 contains 13 residues. Germline lookup yields CDR1 MDHEN and CDR2 SYDVKM. CDR3: CASSSPARNIQYF. In DNA form, the CDR3 reads TGTGCCAGCAGTTCACCAGCGCGGAACATTCAGTACTTC.

Comment on this clonotype: Because this beta chain is a stray read in a library intended to capture alpha chains, its abundance should not be given much weight. The chain links TRBV12-3 or TRBV12-4 to TRBJ2-7, with D perhaps being TRBD1 or TRBD2 (5 bases each). The CDR3 consists of 13 residues. V lost 8 bases, J lost 10 bases, and 21 bases lay in between. The CDR3 protein is CASVRGTGGVQYF. The CDR3 DNA reads as TGTGCCAGCGTCCGAGGGACCGGAGGCGTCCAGTACTTC.

There are many counts of this clonotype. This beta chain lies outside the target of a library built for alpha chains; its clone size means little. The J gene is TRBJ2-3, the V gene TRBV20-1; 11 bases are a match to TRBD2. The CDR3 length is 16 residues. V lost 0 bases to trimming and J lost 8 bases; unmatched junction nucleotides: 10. Germline CDR1 and CDR2: DFQATT and SNEGSKA (reference sequence). CDR3 protein: CSARDSTSGRIGTQYF. CDR3 DNA: TGCAGTGCTAGAGATAGTACTAGCGGGAGAATTGGTACGCAGTATTTT.

In its sample, this clonotype ranks as medium-sized (0.01 to 0.1%). Within a library made for alpha chains, this beta chain is off target, and its count is uninformative. The chain recombines TRBV7-9 with TRBJ2-2; 12 nucleotides match TRBD2. Germline-derived CDR1 and CDR2 are SEHNR and FQNEAQ (reference sequence). The CDR3 extends over 17 amino acids. V was pared by 4 bases and J by 5 bases, with 8 bases of the junction left unmatched. CDR3 region: CASSSRRLAGVTGELFF. CDR3 bases: TGTGCCAGCAGCTCAAGGAGACTAGCGGGAGTAACCGGGGAGCTGTTTTTT.

This clonotype has ten or more counts. This beta chain is an unintended read in a library built for alpha chains; its size means little. The chain recombines TRBV5-1 with TRBJ2-2; the D gene is possibly TRBD2 (5 bases). V was trimmed by 4 bases and J by 2 bases, leaving 15 bases between them. This CDR3 contains 16 residues. The germline CDR1 and CDR2 sequences are SGHRS and YFSETQ. CDR3 nucleotide sequence: TGCGCCAGCAGCCCCGGGCGGGCCCTTAACACCGGGGAGCTGTTTTTT. Protein: CASSPGRALNTGELFF.

By share of the sample, this clonotype is medium-sized. This beta chain is an unintended read in a library built for alpha chains; its size means little. The V and J genes are TRBV6-5 and TRBJ2-5; the D gene is possibly TRBD2 (6 bases). The CDR3 totals 13 residues. With 5 bases removed from V and 9 bases from J, the gap between germline ends came to 16 bases. From germline, CDR1 is MNHEY and CDR2 SVGAGI. In nucleotides, the CDR3 is TGTGCCAGCAGTCCGAGCGGGCTGGCGGCCCAGTACTTC. Its protein is CASSPSGLAAQYF.

With respect to this clonotype: This beta chain lies outside the target of a library built for alpha chains; its clone size means little. V and J are TRBV29-1 and TRBJ1-1, with 12 bases that match TRBD1. The CDR3 has 15 amino acids. The germline V gene has CDR1 SQVTM and CDR2 ANQGSEA. V was clipped by 5 bases and J by 5 bases; unmatched bases: 9. The CDR3 is CSVRSGTGGRTEAFF. CDR3 bases: TGCAGCGTTCGATCCGGGACAGGGGGCCGGACTGAAGCTTTCTTT.

Ten or more counts support this clonotype. One junction end disagrees with the germline gene, perhaps due to a read error. The library was prepared for alpha chains; this beta chain is a stray read, so its frequency means little. The chain recombines TRBV12-3 or TRBV12-4 with TRBJ2-3; 13 bases map to TRBD2. This CDR3 is built from 14 residues. CDR3 DNA: TGTGCCAGCAGCCCAACCGGGACTAGCGGGGCCCAAGATTTT. It yields the protein CASSPTGTSGAQDF.

This clonotype qualifies as medium-sized (0.01 to 0.1%). Because this beta chain is a stray read in a library intended to capture alpha chains, its abundance should not be given much weight. V and J are TRBV28 and TRBJ2-5, with D perhaps matching TRBD2 (5 bases). Trimming shortened V by 2 bases and J by 5 bases, and 12 bases separated the two germline ends. In germline, CDR1 is MDHEN, CDR2 SYDVKM. The CDR3 totals 14 residues. CDR3 in DNA: TGTGCCAGCAGTTTAAGAGGAGGATGGGAGACCCAGTACTTC. Translated: CASSLRGGWETQYF.

By its share, this clonotype is medium-sized. A library prepared for alpha chains yielded this beta chain as an off-target read; its size is of little meaning. V usage is TRBV27 and J usage is TRBJ2-7; D remains unclear. Per germline, CDR1 MNHEY and CDR2 SMNVEV (reference sequence). This CDR3 spans 15 amino acids. Trimming took off 3 bases at V and 0 bases at J, with 12 bases between the two ends. CDR3 sequence reads: CASSLMGAFSYEQYF. CDR3 nucleotide sequence: TGTGCCAGCAGTTTGATGGGTGCCTTCTCCTACGAGCAGTACTTC.

In this sample, this clonotype is medium-sized. This beta chain is a stray read from a library made for alpha chains; its abundance is not meaningful. The chain has TRBV3-1 and TRBJ2-1; 8 bases map to TRBD2. V lost 0 bases to trimming and J lost 2 bases; unmatched junction nucleotides: 6. This CDR3 is built from 17 residues. Per germline, CDR1 LGHDT and CDR2 YNNKEL (reference sequence). The CDR3 DNA sequence: TGTGCCAGCAGCCAAGAGGCTAGCGGGCCCGCCTACAATGAGCAGTTCTTC. Amino acids: CASSQEASGPAYNEQFF.

This clonotype is medium-sized within its sample. The size of this beta chain means little, since it is a stray read in a library made for alpha chains. The gene calls are TRBV6-1 and TRBJ2-1; the match to TRBD2 covers 11 bases. The ends lost 6 bases at V and 5 bases at J; junction bases unmatched: 0. Germline assignment: CDR1 MNHNS and CDR2 SASEGT. The CDR3 is 13 residues long. The CDR3 nucleotides are TGTGCCAGCAGGACTAGCGGGAACAATGAGCAGTTCTTC. Protein sequence: CASRTSGNNEQFF.

Ten or more counts support this clonotype. This beta chain is an unintended read in a library built for alpha chains; its size means little. V gene TRBV24-1 combines with J gene TRBJ2-7; D may correspond to TRBD1 or TRBD2 (5 bases each). Germline CDR1 KGHDR, CDR2 SFDVKD. V lost 3 bases and J lost 2, with 13 bases in between. The CDR3 runs 15 residues. The CDR3 reads CATSDTRDRTYEQYF. The CDR3 DNA is TGTGCCACCAGTGATACCCGGGACCGTACCTACGAGCAGTACTTC.

Within the sample, this clonotype is medium-sized (0.01 to 0.1%). The library was prepared for alpha chains; this beta chain is a stray read, so its frequency means little. V gene TRBV6-5 combines with J gene TRBJ2-7; 10 bases match TRBD2. The CDR3 spans 16 residues. V lost 0 bases and J lost 2; bases outside the gene matches: 4. The germline V gene has CDR1 MNHEY and CDR2 SVGAGI. The CDR3 reads CASSYSGLAEAYEQYF. The CDR3 DNA reads TGTGCCAGCAGTTACTCCGGACTAGCGGAGGCCTACGAGCAGTACTTC.

This clonotype counts as medium-sized. This beta chain turned up in a library designed for alpha chains; as an off-target read, its abundance says little. The rearrangement joins TRBV9 to TRBJ1-5, with D possibly being TRBD1 (6 bases). The CDR3 loop spans 15 amino acids. V lost 3 bases to trimming and J lost 6 bases, with 16 bases between them. CDR1 and CDR2 from the germline V gene are SGDLS and YYNGEE. The CDR3 is CASSASRGVGQPQHF. The CDR3 DNA reads as TGTGCCAGCAGCGCGTCCAGGGGAGTAGGTCAGCCCCAGCATTTT. Full variable domain (outside the CDR3, taken from reference TRBV9 and TRBJ1-5): DSGVTQTPKHLITATGQRVTLRCSPRSGDLSVYWYQQSLDQGLQFLIQYYNGEERAKGNILERFSAQQFPDLHSELNLSSLELGDSALYFCASSASRGVGQPQHFGDGTRLSIL.